The T cell receptor beta chain described here comes from a study of T cell clonotyping in hematopoietic cell transplantation. Notes on the study in general: Graft donor and pretransplant recipient Inverse Simpson Index values predicted broader posttransplant TCR diversity. Recipient TCR diversity dropped after transplant; expanded clonotypes rose from day 30 to 180.

Generated by immunoSEQ multiplex PCR, the TCRdb table keeps only in-frame clones and is missing some. The repertoire consists of approximately 16,000 clones, with about 92% occurring once and the leading ten covering around 2%. Stated time point: recipient sample about 28 days before transplant, after cytoreduction. This clone has a handful of counts. Its antigen remains unidentified. This sequence was found in a man younger than 30 with biphenotypic leukemia. Some clones in this sample may be carry-over from other donors' samples. The sample in question was peripheral blood mononuclear cells, obtained before stem cell transplant.

The CDR3 loop is CASSDRDRGNYGYTF. Here the CDR3 DNA reads TGTGCCAGCAGTGACCGGGACAGGGGGAACTATGGCTACACCTTC. The chain employs TRBV25-1 and TRBJ1-2, with 11 bases aligning to TRBD1. The CDR3 is made up of 15 amino acids. Germline values: CDR1 MGHDK, CDR2 SYGVNS. J was trimmed by 2 bases and V by 3 bases; bases with no gene match: 2.